One sample yielded the 21 T cell receptor beta chains listed below, sequenced in a study of response to subunit inactivated influenza vaccine. TCRdb analysed the RT-PCR reads with MiXCR anew, one entry per CDR3 protein. The sample lists over 650,000 distinct CDR3 sequences, roughly 18% occurring once. The material sequenced was PBMCs from blood, taken about 5 days after vaccination. The receptors derive from a man aged 45 to 65 who received an inactivated influenza vaccine.

The genes are TRBV11-2 and TRBJ2-7; TRBD1 matches at 8 bases. Germline CDR1 is SGHAT and CDR2 is FQNNGV. The CDR3 extends over 16 amino acids. The J segment lost 1 base and the V segment lost 3 bases, leaving 8 bases of the junction unmatched. As DNA, the CDR3 is TGTGCCAGCAGCTTTACAACAGGGGGATCATCCTACGAGCAGTACTTC. Protein product: CASSFTTGGSSYEQYF.

The chain recombines TRBV20-1 with TRBJ2-5; D is perhaps TRBD1 or TRBD2 (5 bases each). Germline V gene data show CDR1 as DFQATT and CDR2 as SNEGSKA (reference sequence). This CDR3 region has 14 residues. The V gene lost 2 bases and the J gene lost 1 base, with 11 bases spanning the gap. CDR3 loop: CSARTGTLQETQYF. CDR3 DNA: TGCAGTGCTAGAACCGGGACCCTCCAAGAGACCCAGTACTTC.

The chain combines TRBV5-6 with TRBJ1-2; D call uncertain. Per germline, CDR1 SGHDT and CDR2 YYEEEE. CDR3 length: 13 residues. V lost 0 bases to trimming and J lost 6 bases, with 9 bases between them. DNA for the CDR3: TGTGCCAGCAGCTTGGCCGCAGGTCATGGCTACACCTTC. It specifies CASSLAAGHGYTF.

Concerning this clonotype: This may be a read error: a much more frequent sequence differs by one nucleotide. This rearrangement joins TRBV5-1 to TRBJ2-1, with D unclear. V was clipped by 4 bases and J by 5 bases, with 13 bases between them. Germline V gene sequence: CDR1 SGHRS, CDR2 YFSETQ. The CDR3 consists of 14 residues. In DNA, the CDR3 is TGCGCCAGCAGCCTAGGGTCGGCTCACAATGAGCAGTTCTTC. It yields the protein CASSLGSAHNEQFF.

The chain has TRBV9 and TRBJ2-5; D not certain. This CDR3 region has 14 residues. V lost 0 bases and J 1 base, leaving 7 bases between the germline ends. Germline CDR1 reads SGDLS; CDR2 reads YYNGEE. Written as DNA, the CDR3 is TGTGCCAGCAGCGTAGATGACATCCAAGAGACCCAGTACTTC. It translates to CASSVDDIQETQYF.

The chain has TRBV3-1 and TRBJ1-1, with D possibly matching TRBD1 (5 bases). The CDR3 contains 15 residues. Trimming cost V 1 base and J 0 bases, with 9 bases left between them. CDR1 is LGHDT, CDR2 YNNKEL, per germline (reference sequence). In DNA, the CDR3 is TGTGCCAGCAGCCAAGGGGGCCTCTTGAACACTGAAGCTTTCTTT. It yields the protein CASSQGGLLNTEAFF.

The chain links TRBV6-2 or TRBV6-3 to TRBJ2-7; 9 bases are shared with TRBD1. This CDR3 is 15 amino acids long. The J segment lost 3 bases and the V segment lost 6 bases, leaving 9 bases of the junction unmatched. CDR1 MNHEY and CDR2 SVGEGT come from the germline V gene. CDR3 coding DNA: TGTGCCAGCAGATTCACGGGGACAGGGATCTACGAGCAGTACTTC. Its protein is CASRFTGTGIYEQYF.

This chain joins TRBV6-2 or TRBV6-3 and TRBJ2-5; no firm D call. CDR3 length: 15 residues. Trimming removed 4 bases at V and 2 bases at J, with 14 bases between. CDR1 and CDR2 from the germline V gene are MNHEY and SVGEGT. The chain's CDR3 is CASSLLLDGQETQYF. The CDR3 DNA reads as TGTGCCAGCAGTTTACTCCTCGACGGTCAAGAGACCCAGTACTTC.

This clonotype was seen more than once but under ten times. The rearrangement uses TRBV12-3 or TRBV12-4 and TRBJ2-7; 9 bases align to TRBD2. J was trimmed by 6 bases and V by 2 bases; bases with no gene match: 14. This CDR3 is 17 amino acids long. This CDR3 is CASSLTGGLAGKSEQYF. The CDR3 coding sequence is TGTGCCAGCAGTTTAACGGGGGGTCTAGCGGGAAAGTCCGAGCAGTACTTC.

This chain uses TRBV29-1 with TRBJ2-3, with TRBD2 matching 7 bases. Trimming took 8 bases from V and 0 from J; bases not matched to a gene: 5. CDR3 length: 13 amino acids. The germline CDR1 and CDR2 sequences are SQVTM and ANQGSEA. CDR3 coding DNA: TGCAGCAAGCGGGGTGCTAGCACAGATACGCAGTATTTT. This translates into CSKRGASTDTQYF.

V and J are TRBV12-3 or TRBV12-4 and TRBJ1-2; maybe TRBD1 (5 bases). The length of the CDR3 is 13 residues. The V and J ends lost 6 bases and 8 bases respectively, with 16 bases between them. In DNA form, the CDR3 reads TGTGCCAGCAGGGAGGGGACCGGCAGGGGCTACACCTTC. This encodes CASREGTGRGYTF.

The gene calls are TRBV7-2 and TRBJ2-1; 8 bases line up with TRBD2. The CDR3 contains 16 residues. After removal of 1 base from V and 5 bases from J, the junction contained 7 bases not matched to a gene. Germline V gene sequence: CDR1 SGHTA, CDR2 FQGNSA. CDR3 in DNA: TGTGCCAGCAGCTTAGTTGGCGGGAGGTTGGACAATGAGCAGTTCTTC. Its protein is CASSLVGGRLDNEQFF.

There are a few counts of this clonotype. The chain uses TRBV6-1 and TRBJ2-7; maybe TRBD2 (5 bases). The V and J ends lost 4 bases and 2 bases respectively, with 15 bases between them. Germline V CDR1 and CDR2: MNHNS, SASEGT. The CDR3 spans 15 residues. CDR3 in amino acids: CASSVTGIAAYEQYF. The CDR3 bases are TGTGCCAGCAGTGTTACCGGGATCGCCGCCTACGAGCAGTACTTC.

This clonotype was picked up a small number of times. The chain recombines TRBV28 with TRBJ2-7; 8 nucleotides align to TRBD1. The junction had 7 bases not matched to a gene; V was cut back by 9 bases and J by 6 bases. In germline, CDR1 is MDHEN, CDR2 SYDVKM. This CDR3 spans 12 amino acids. Here the CDR3 DNA reads TGTGCCAGTCAACAGGGGGTTTCCGAGCAGTACTTC. Protein: CASQQGVSEQYF. Using reference TRBV28 and TRBJ2-7 for the parts outside the CDR3, the full variable domain is DVKVTQSSRYLVKRTGEKVFLECVQDMDHENMFWYRQDPGLGLRLIYFSYDVKMKEKGDIPEGYSVSREKKERFSLILESASTNQTSMYLCASQQGVSEQYFGPGTRLTVT.

V is TRBV4-1 and J is TRBJ2-1, with 11 nucleotides matching TRBD2. V was clipped by 0 bases and J by 8 bases; unmatched bases: 9. The length of the CDR3 is 17 residues. Germline V gives CDR1 MGHRA, CDR2 YSYEKL. The chain's CDR3 is CASSQEAQLAGVYEQFF. The CDR3, as DNA: TGCGCCAGCAGCCAAGAAGCACAACTAGCGGGAGTCTATGAGCAGTTCTTC.

The chain uses TRBV10-2 and TRBJ2-2; D could derive from TRBD1 or TRBD2 (5 bases each). V dropped 6 bases and J dropped 7 bases, with 15 bases sitting between them. The CDR3 is 14 residues long. Germline V gives CDR1 WSHSY, CDR2 SAAADI. This CDR3 reads CASRGLGSGGELFF. As DNA, the CDR3 is TGCGCCAGCAGGGGGCTAGGGAGTGGCGGGGAGCTGTTTTTT.

This clonotype occurred a few times. The rearrangement uses TRBV12-3 or TRBV12-4 and TRBJ2-5; 9 bases are a match to TRBD1. V shed 6 bases, J shed 1 base, and the junction held 6 bases outside the gene matches. The CDR3 has 15 amino acids. CDR3 loop: CASRRTGVPQETQYF. In DNA, the CDR3 is TGTGCCAGCAGACGGACAGGGGTCCCCCAAGAGACCCAGTACTTC.

The genes are TRBV7-2 and TRBJ2-5; 8 bases align to TRBD2. CDR1 SGHTA and CDR2 FQGNSA come from the germline V gene. J was trimmed by 2 bases and V by 6 bases; bases with no gene match: 11. The CDR3 has 16 residues. The chain's CDR3 is CASSTAGGAQQETQYF. CDR3 sequence (DNA): TGTGCCAGCAGTACGGCGGGAGGCGCGCAACAAGAGACCCAGTACTTC.

The J gene is TRBJ2-7, the V gene TRBV24-1; tentatively, D is TRBD1 (5 bases). The CDR3 sequence is 15 residues long. V was shortened by 2 bases and J by 1 base, with 11 bases between the two germline ends. Germline V lookup: CDR1 KGHDR, CDR2 SFDVKD. This CDR3 reads CATSDSRRDSYEQYF. CDR3 coding DNA: TGTGCCACCAGTGATTCCCGCAGGGATTCCTACGAGCAGTACTTC.

The chain uses TRBV3-1 and TRBJ2-7; D might be TRBD2 (5 bases). Deletions cut 1 base from V and 7 bases from J, with 8 bases between. The germline CDR1 and CDR2 sequences are LGHDT and YNNKEL (reference sequence). The CDR3 runs to 12 residues. CDR3 sequence: CASSQGRWEQYF. CDR3 nucleotides: TGTGCCAGCAGCCAAGGGAGGTGGGAGCAGTACTTC.

This clonotype was counted a few times. The chain couples TRBV20-1 to TRBJ1-6, with D perhaps TRBD1 (6 bases). The CDR3 is 13 residues long. Germline CDR1 DFQATT, CDR2 SNEGSKA (reference sequence). Trimming cost V 5 bases and J 8 bases, with 13 bases left between them. CDR3 DNA: TGCAGTGCTCGACGGACAGCTTATTCACCCCTCCACTTT. This codes for CSARRTAYSPLHF.